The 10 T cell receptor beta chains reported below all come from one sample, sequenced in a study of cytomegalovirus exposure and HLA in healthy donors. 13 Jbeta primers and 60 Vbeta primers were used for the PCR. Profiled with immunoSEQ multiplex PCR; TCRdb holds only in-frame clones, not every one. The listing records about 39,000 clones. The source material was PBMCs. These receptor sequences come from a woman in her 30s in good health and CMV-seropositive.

CDR3 residues: CASSQGTGTTDTQYF. The CDR3 DNA follows: TGTGCCAGCAGCCAAGGGACAGGGACCACAGATACGCAGTATTTT. This rearrangement joins TRBV4-2 to TRBJ2-3; 8 nucleotides agree with TRBD1. Per the germline V gene, CDR1 is LGHNA and CDR2 is YNFKEQ. CDR3 length: 15 residues. The V gene end was trimmed by 1 base and the J gene end by 2 bases; junction bases not matched to a gene: 2.

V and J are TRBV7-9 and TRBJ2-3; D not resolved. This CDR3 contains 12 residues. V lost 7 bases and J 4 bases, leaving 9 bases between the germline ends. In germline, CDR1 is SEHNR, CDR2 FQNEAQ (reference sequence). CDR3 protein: CASTSPADTQYF. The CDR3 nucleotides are TGTGCCAGCACCTCACCGGCAGATACGCAGTATTTT.

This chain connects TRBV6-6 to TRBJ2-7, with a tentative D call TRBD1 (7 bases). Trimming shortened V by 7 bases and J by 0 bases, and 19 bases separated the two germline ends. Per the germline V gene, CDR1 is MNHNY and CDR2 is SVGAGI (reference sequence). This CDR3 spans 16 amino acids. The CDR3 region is CASTSQGGRSSYEQYF. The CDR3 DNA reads TGTGCCAGCACCTCCCAGGGGGGTAGAAGCTCCTACGAGCAGTACTTC.

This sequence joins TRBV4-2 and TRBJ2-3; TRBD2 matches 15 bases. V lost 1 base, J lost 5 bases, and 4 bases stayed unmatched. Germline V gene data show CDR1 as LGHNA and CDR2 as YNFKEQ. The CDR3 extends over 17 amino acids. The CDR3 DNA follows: TGTGCCAGCAGCCAAGCGCCGGGACTAGCGGGGGGAGATACGCAGTATTTT. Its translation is CASSQAPGLAGGDTQYF.

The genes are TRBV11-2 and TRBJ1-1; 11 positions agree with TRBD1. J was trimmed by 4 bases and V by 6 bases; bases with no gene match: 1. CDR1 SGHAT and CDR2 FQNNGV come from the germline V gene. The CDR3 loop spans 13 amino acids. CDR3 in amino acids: CASSGTGGTEAFF. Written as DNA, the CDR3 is TGTGCCAGCAGTGGGACAGGGGGCACTGAAGCTTTCTTT.

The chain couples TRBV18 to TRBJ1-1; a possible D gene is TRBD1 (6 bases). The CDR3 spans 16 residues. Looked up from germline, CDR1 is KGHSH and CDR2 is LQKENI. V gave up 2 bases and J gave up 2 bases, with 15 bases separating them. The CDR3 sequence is CASSPTPSGVNTEAFF. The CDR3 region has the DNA TGTGCCAGCTCACCAACCCCTTCAGGGGTCAACACTGAAGCTTTCTTT.

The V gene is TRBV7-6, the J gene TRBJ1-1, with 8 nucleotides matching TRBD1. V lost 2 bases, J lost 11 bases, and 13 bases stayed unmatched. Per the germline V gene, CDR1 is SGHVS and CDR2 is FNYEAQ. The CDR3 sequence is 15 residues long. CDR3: CASSLTSRTGRSAFF. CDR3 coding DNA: TGTGCCAGCAGCTTAACTTCCCGGACAGGGCGAAGTGCTTTCTTT.

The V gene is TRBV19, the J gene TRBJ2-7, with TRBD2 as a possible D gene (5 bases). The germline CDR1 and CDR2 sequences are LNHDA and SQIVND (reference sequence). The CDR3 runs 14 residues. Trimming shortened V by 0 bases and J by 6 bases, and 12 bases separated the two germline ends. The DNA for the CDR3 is TGTGCCAGTAGTATAGATTCTGGCCGGGGCGAGCAGTACTTC. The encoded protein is CASSIDSGRGEQYF.

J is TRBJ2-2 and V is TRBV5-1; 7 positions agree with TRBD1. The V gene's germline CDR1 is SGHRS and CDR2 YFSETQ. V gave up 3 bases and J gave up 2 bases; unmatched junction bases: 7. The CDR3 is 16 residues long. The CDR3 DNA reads TGCGCCAGCAGCTCGTACGGGACAGCAAACACCGGGGAGCTGTTTTTT. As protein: CASSSYGTANTGELFF.

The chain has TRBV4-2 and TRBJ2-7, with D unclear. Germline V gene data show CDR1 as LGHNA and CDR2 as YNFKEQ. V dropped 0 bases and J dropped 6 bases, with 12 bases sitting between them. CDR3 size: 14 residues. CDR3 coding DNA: TGTGCCAGCAGCCAAGACCCGACACCGTCCGAGCAGTACTTC. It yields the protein CASSQDPTPSEQYF.